These T cell receptor beta chains were read from a single sample in a study of patients and donors after allogeneic stem cell transplantation. TCRdb re-analysed the RT-PCR reads in MiXCR, keeping a single row per CDR3 protein. Of tens of thousands of distinct CDR3 sequences in the sample, about an eighth are singletons; the top ten hold around 30%. The sequenced material came from blood, either unsorted or a sorted T cell fraction (not recorded which). These receptors were taken from a human donor who was either an allogeneic HSCT recipient or a stem cell or donor lymphocyte infusion donor (not recorded which). It is not recorded whose cells these are; they may come from a transplant donor. Each CDR3 is given with its conserved first and last residue. The D gene is left open where the match is weak. Size is omitted from some rows. Given values are once, few, many or a class for expanded clones.

D	V	J	size	CDR3	DNA
.	TRBV5-1	TRBJ2-5	few	CASSLDGNQETQYF	TGCGCCAGCAGCTTGGATGGAAACCAAGAGACCCAGTACTTC
TRBD2	TRBV7-6	TRBJ2-2	.	CASSLVSQREFAGELFF	TGTGCCAGCAGCTTAGTTAGCCAGCGGGAGTTTGCCGGGGAGCTGTTTTTT
TRBD2	TRBV11-2	TRBJ2-1	.	CASRDASGVTFLYNEQFF	TGTGCCAGCAGGGATGCTAGCGGGGTGACCTTTTTATACAATGAGCAGTTCTTC
TRBD2	TRBV18	TRBJ2-3	few	CASSPALAGNTDTQYF	TGTGCCAGCTCACCAGCACTAGCGGGAAACACAGATACGCAGTATTTT
TRBD2	TRBV29-1	TRBJ2-7	many	CSVETPLAGDPYEQYF	TGCAGCGTTGAGACTCCTTTAGCGGGAGATCCCTACGAGCAGTACTTC
TRBD1	TRBV7-9	TRBJ1-6	many	CASSLTGQANSPLHF	TGTGCCAGCAGCTTAACGGGACAGGCCAATTCACCCCTCCACTTT
.	TRBV27	TRBJ1-2	many	CASSSLLPDRLNYGYTF	TGTGCCAGCAGTTCCCTCCTTCCGGACAGACTCAACTATGGCTACACCTTC
.	TRBV25-1	TRBJ2-2	once	CASSEYFRSRNTGELFF	TGTGCCAGCAGTGAATATTTCCGTAGTCGAAACACCGGGGAGCTGTTTTTT
.	TRBV12-3/TRBV12-4	TRBJ2-3	few	CASSHQGYTDTQYF	TGTGCCAGCAGTCATCAAGGGTACACAGATACGCAGTATTTT
TRBD2	TRBV5-1	TRBJ2-1	.	CASSGRAPGRSYNEQFF	TGCGCCAGCAGCGGGAGGGCCCCGGGCAGATCCTACAATGAGCAGTTCTTC
.	TRBV6-5	TRBJ1-5	many	CASSPRFTLRNQPQHF	TGTGCCAGCAGCCCAAGGTTTACTTTGCGCAATCAGCCCCAGCATTTT
.	TRBV18	TRBJ1-2	many	CASSSDLGPGEDYGYTF	TGTGCCAGCTCATCGGATCTAGGCCCAGGGGAGGACTATGGCTACACCTTC
.	TRBV12-3/TRBV12-4	TRBJ2-3	.	CASSFLGVGADTQYF	TGTGCCAGCAGTTTTTTGGGAGTAGGAGCGGATACGCAGTATTTT
TRBD1	TRBV19	TRBJ1-5	.	CASTGQRGQAHNQPQHF	TGTGCCAGTACCGGGCAAAGGGGACAGGCACACAATCAGCCCCAGCATTTT
TRBD1	TRBV20-1	TRBJ2-1	few	CSASSGQILYNEQFF	TGCAGTGCTTCCTCGGGACAGATTTTATACAATGAGCAGTTCTTC
TRBD2	TRBV3-1	TRBJ2-7	few	CASSLPTSGRGGAYEQYF	TGTGCCAGCAGCCTACCGACTAGCGGGAGAGGGGGCGCCTACGAGCAGTACTTC
TRBD1	TRBV11-3	TRBJ2-5	few	CASSDSSDRWETQYF	TGTGCCAGCAGCGATTCGTCGGACAGGTGGGAGACCCAGTACTTC
.	TRBV12-3/TRBV12-4	TRBJ2-2	many	CASSFHLTGELFF	TGTGCCAGCAGTTTCCACCTCACCGGGGAGCTGTTTTTT
.	TRBV10-3	TRBJ2-2	few	CAIRRQVDTGELFF	TGTGCCATCAGGCGACAGGTGGACACCGGGGAGCTGTTTTTT
.	TRBV12-3/TRBV12-4	TRBJ2-7	few	CASSLAEFYEQYF	TGTGCCAGCAGTTTAGCGGAGTTCTACGAGCAGTACTTC
.	TRBV5-4	TRBJ2-1	.	CASSLGGRDNNEQFF	TGTGCCAGCAGCTTGGGGGGCCGGGACAACAATGAGCAGTTCTTC
.	TRBV20-1	TRBJ1-1	.	CSAPGDTNTEAFF	TGCAGTGCTCCAGGGGACACGAACACTGAAGCTTTCTTT
.	TRBV13	TRBJ2-7	.	CASSTMGEQYF	TGTGCCAGCAGCACGATGGGCGAGCAGTACTTC
TRBD2	TRBV10-3	TRBJ2-3	few	CASQRDLTDTQYF	TGTGCCAGCCAGCGGGACCTCACAGATACGCAGTATTTT
.	TRBV29-1	TRBJ2-1	few	CSVRLFVSYNEQFF	TGCAGCGTTCGACTCTTCGTCTCCTACAATGAGCAGTTCTTC
TRBD1	TRBV18	TRBJ1-1	few	CASSPATGGRNTEAFF	TGTGCCAGCTCACCGGCGACAGGGGGGAGAAACACTGAAGCTTTCTTT
.	TRBV7-9	TRBJ2-5	.	CASSRQVAQETQYF	TGTGCCAGCAGCCGACAGGTGGCTCAAGAGACCCAGTACTTC
TRBD2	TRBV5-1	TRBJ2-5	.	CASSPKVTFTSGPYQETQYF	TGCGCCAGCAGCCCCAAAGTGACCTTTACTAGCGGCCCATACCAAGAGACCCAGTACTTC
.	TRBV5-1	TRBJ2-3	many	CASSLVSFRDTQYF	TGCGCCAGCAGCTTGGTGTCCTTCAGGGATACGCAGTATTTT
.	TRBV12-3/TRBV12-4	TRBJ1-1	few	CASSLGRMVTEAFF	TGTGCCAGCAGTTTAGGGCGGATGGTGACTGAAGCTTTCTTT
TRBD1	TRBV10-3	TRBJ1-1	many	CATRGTEVEGTEAFF	TGTGCCACCCGGGGGACAGAGGTCGAGGGTACTGAAGCTTTCTTT
.	TRBV20-1	TRBJ1-5	many	CSARDWAGPNQPQHF	TGCAGTGCTAGAGATTGGGCAGGGCCGAATCAGCCCCAGCATTTT
.	TRBV11-2	TRBJ1-1	.	CASSFSPPGANTEAFF	TGTGCCAGCAGCTTTAGTCCCCCAGGGGCGAACACTGAAGCTTTCTTT
TRBD2	TRBV5-1	TRBJ2-2	few	CASSPGLAVNTGELFF	TGCGCCAGCAGCCCGGGACTAGCGGTGAACACCGGGGAGCTGTTTTTT
.	TRBV7-2	TRBJ2-3	.	CASSLGRPSTDTQYF	TGTGCCAGCAGCTTGGGAAGACCTTCCACAGATACGCAGTATTTT
TRBD2	TRBV12-3/TRBV12-4	TRBJ2-7	.	CASTPSGRLSYEQYF	TGTGCCAGCACCCCGAGCGGGAGGCTATCCTACGAGCAGTACTTC
TRBD2	TRBV20-1	TRBJ2-7	.	CSARGSAGGLYEQYF	TGCAGTGCTAGGGGCTCCGCGGGAGGACTTTACGAGCAGTACTTC